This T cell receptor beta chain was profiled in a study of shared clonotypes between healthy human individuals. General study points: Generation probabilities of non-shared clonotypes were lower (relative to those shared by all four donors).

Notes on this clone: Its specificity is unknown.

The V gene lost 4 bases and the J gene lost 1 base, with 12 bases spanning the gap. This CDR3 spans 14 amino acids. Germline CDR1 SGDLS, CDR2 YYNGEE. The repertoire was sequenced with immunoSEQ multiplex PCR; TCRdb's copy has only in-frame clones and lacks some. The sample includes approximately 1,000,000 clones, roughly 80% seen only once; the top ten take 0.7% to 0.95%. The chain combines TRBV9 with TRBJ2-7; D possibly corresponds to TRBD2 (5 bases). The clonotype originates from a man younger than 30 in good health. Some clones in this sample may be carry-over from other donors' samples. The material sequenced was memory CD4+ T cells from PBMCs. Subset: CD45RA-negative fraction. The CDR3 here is CASSLSGNSYEQYF. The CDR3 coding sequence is TGTGCCAGCAGCCTATCCGGGAATTCCTACGAGCAGTACTTC. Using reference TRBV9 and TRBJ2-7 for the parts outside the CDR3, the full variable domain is DSGVTQTPKHLITATGQRVTLRCSPRSGDLSVYWYQQSLDQGLQFLIQYYNGEERAKGNILERFSAQQFPDLHSELNLSSLELGDSALYFCASSLSGNSYEQYFGPGTRLTVT.